The clone carrying this TCR beta chain was observed a handful of times. V lost 8 bases and J 0 bases, leaving 5 bases between the germline ends. Looked up from germline, CDR1 is SQVTM and CDR2 is ANQGSEA. The length of the CDR3 is 11 residues. This sample is part of a study of patients and donors after allogeneic stem cell transplantation. TCRdb recomputed calls from the RT-PCR reads with MiXCR, one row per CDR3 protein. The sample comprises about a million distinct CDR3 sequences, around 17% of which are singletons, and around 6% rests with the top ten. The sequenced sample was blood, either unsorted or a sorted T cell fraction (not recorded which). This sequence originates from a human donor who was either an allogeneic HSCT recipient or a stem cell or donor lymphocyte infusion donor (not recorded which). It is not recorded whose cells these are; they may come from a transplant donor. V usage is TRBV29-1 and J usage is TRBJ1-3; D is ambiguous. The CDR3 here is CSCRSGNTIYF. For the CDR3, the DNA is TGCAGCTGCCGCTCTGGAAACACCATATATTTT.